This T cell receptor (beta chain) was captured in a study of T cells in Graves' hyperthyroidism and ophthalmopathy. This clonotype came up many times. Antigen: not known. V lost 6 bases and J lost 5, with 17 bases in between. Germline V gene sequence: CDR1 MNHEY, CDR2 SVGEGT. The CDR3 extends over 15 amino acids. Study outcomes and limitations: Ophthalmopathy was model-predicted a median roughly 6.3 months pre-onset.

Researchers amplified the TCR beta CDR3 regions from RNA transcripts. The HTBI primer set served for first-round RT-PCR of the TCR CDR3. TCRdb processed the multiplex PCR reads anew with MiXCR; each CDR3 protein has one entry. The sample has around 350,000 distinct CDR3 sequences, over 12% seen once. This TCR was sampled from a woman in her sixties with Graves' ophthalmopathy. The rearrangement joins TRBV6-2 or TRBV6-3 to TRBJ1-5, with D perhaps matching TRBD1 (5 bases). The sample taken for sequencing was blood. The CDR3 here is CASRRDEGPYQPQHF. In DNA form, the CDR3 reads TGTGCCAGCAGACGGGACGAGGGGCCTTATCAGCCCCAGCATTTT.